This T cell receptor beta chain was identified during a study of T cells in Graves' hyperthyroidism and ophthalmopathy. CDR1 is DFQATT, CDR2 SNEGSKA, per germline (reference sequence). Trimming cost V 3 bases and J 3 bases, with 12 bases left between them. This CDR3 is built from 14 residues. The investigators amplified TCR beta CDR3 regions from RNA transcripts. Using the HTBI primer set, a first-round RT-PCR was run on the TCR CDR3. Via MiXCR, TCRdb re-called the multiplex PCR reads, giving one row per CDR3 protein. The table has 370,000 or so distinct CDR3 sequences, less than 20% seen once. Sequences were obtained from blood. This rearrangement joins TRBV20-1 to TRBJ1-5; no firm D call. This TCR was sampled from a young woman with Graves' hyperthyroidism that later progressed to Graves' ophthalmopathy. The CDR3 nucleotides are TGCAGTGCTAGCTCGGGAGGGATCAATCAGCCCCAGCATTTT. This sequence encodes CSASSGGINQPQHF.